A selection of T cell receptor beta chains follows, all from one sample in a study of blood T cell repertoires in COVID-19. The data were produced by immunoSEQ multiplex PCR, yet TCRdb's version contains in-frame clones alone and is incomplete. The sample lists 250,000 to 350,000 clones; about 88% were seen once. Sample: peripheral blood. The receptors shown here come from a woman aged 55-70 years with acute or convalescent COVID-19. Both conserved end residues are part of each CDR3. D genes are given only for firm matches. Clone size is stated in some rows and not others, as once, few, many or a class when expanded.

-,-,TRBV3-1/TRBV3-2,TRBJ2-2,CASSQNQGSSTGELFF,TGTGCCAGCAGCCAAAATCAGGGCTCGAGCACCGGGGAGCTGTTTTTT
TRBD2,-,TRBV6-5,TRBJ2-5,CASSYSQRGGVETQYF,TGTGCCAGCAGTTACTCCCAGCGGGGGGGCGTTGAGACCCAGTACTTC
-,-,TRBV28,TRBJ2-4,CATARGGRLGQNIQYF,TGTGCCACGGCACGCGGGGGCCGGTTGGGCCAAAACATTCAGTACTTC
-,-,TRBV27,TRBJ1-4,CASSLSPVATNEKLFF,TGTGCCAGCAGTTTATCCCCTGTAGCAACTAATGAAAAACTGTTTTTT
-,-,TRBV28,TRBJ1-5,CASSKGEAGQPQHF,TGTGCCAGCAGTAAGGGGGAAGCTGGGCAGCCCCAGCATTTT
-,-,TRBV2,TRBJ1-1,CASSRDSLGNTEAFF,TGTGCCAGCAGCCGTGACAGCCTGGGGAACACTGAAGCTTTCTTT
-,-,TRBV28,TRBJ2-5,CASSLRGGETQYF,TGTGCCAGCAGTTTAAGAGGGGGAGAGACCCAGTACTTC
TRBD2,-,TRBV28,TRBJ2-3,CASSSGLTSGRGTDTQYF,TGTGCCAGCAGTTCGGGATTAACTAGCGGGAGGGGAACAGATACGCAGTATTTT
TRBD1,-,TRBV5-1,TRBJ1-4,CASSQNTGGGEKLFF,TGCGCCAGCAGCCAGAACACAGGGGGGGGCGAAAAACTGTTTTTT
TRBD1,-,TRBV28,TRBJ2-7,CASSSIGTGGGEQYF,TGTGCCAGCAGTTCCATCGGGACAGGGGGCGGCGAGCAGTACTTC
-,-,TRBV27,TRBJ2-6,CASSFGYGANVLTF,TGTGCCAGCAGTTTCGGGTATGGGGCCAACGTCCTGACTTTC
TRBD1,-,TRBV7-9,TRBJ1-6,CASSVPGQGVNSPLHF,TGTGCCAGCAGCGTTCCGGGACAGGGGGTTAATTCACCCCTCCACTTT
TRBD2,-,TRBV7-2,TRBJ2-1,CASSLELAGTEQFF,TGTGCCAGCAGCTTAGAACTAGCGGGAACTGAGCAGTTCTTC
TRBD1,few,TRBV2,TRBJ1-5,CASKDRAGQPQHF,TGTGCCAGCAAAGACAGGGCTGGTCAGCCCCAGCATTTT
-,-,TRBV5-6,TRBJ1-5,CASSGSGQGLRPQHF,TGTGCCAGCAGCGGCTCCGGGCAGGGCCTTCGGCCCCAGCATTTT
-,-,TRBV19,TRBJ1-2,CASSTPRGGGYTF,TGTGCCAGTAGTACCCCGAGAGGTGGCGGCTACACCTTC
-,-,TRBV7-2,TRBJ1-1,CASSLGHTAAEAFF,TGTGCCAGCAGCTTAGGTCACACAGCGGCTGAAGCTTTCTTT
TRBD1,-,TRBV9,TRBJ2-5,CATISPITGQGVETQYF,TGTGCCACCATCTCCCCCATCACCGGACAGGGGGTGGAGACCCAGTACTTC
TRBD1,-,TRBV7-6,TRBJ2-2,CASSQAGTGSGELFF,TGTGCCAGCAGCCAAGCCGGGACAGGGTCCGGGGAGCTGTTTTTT
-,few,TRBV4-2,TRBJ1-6,CASRGDNQIRSPLHF,TGTGCCAGCAGAGGGGACAACCAGATACGGTCACCCCTCCACTTT
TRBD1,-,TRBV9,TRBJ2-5,CASSLKPGDRGGETQYF,TGTGCCAGCAGCCTGAAACCTGGCGACAGGGGTGGCGAGACCCAGTACTTC
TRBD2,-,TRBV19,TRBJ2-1,CASTAGTSGSRRNEQFF,TGTGCCAGTACCGCCGGGACTAGCGGGAGCCGCCGCAATGAGCAGTTCTTC
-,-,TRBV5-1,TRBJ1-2,CASSQLEGYGYTF,TGCGCCAGCAGCCAGCTGGAGGGCTATGGCTACACCTTC
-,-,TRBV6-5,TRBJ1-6,CASSYSGGQGGSPLHF,TGTGCCAGCAGTTACTCAGGCGGCCAGGGTGGTTCACCCCTCCACTTT
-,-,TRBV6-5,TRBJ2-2,CASSYARGELFF,TGTGCCAGCAGTTACGCTAGAGGGGAGCTGTTTTTT
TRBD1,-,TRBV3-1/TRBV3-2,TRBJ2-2,CASSPNRGLRELFF,TGTGCCAGCAGCCCCAACAGGGGGCTTAGGGAGCTGTTTTTT
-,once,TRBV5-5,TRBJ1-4,CASSLGTGQTLIGLQKLFF,TGTGCCAGCAGCTTGGGGACCGGACAGACGCTAATTGGACTCCAAAAACTGTTTTTT
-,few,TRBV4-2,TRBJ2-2,CASSQLSGELFF,TGTGCCAGCAGCCAACTATCCGGGGAGCTGTTTTTT
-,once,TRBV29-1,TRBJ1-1,CSVEWRFNTEAFF,TGCAGCGTTGAGTGGCGGTTCAACACTGAAGCTTTCTTT
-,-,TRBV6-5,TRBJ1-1,CASSYQGLNTEAFF,TGTGCCAGCAGTTATCAGGGGTTGAACACTGAAGCTTTCTTT
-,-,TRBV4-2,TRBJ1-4,CASSLGEGNEKLFF,TGTGCCAGCAGCCTGGGGGAGGGTAATGAAAAACTGTTTTTT
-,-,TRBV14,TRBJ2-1,CASSQVAGAGNEQFF,TGTGCCAGCAGCCAAGTGGCTGGGGCCGGGAATGAGCAGTTCTTC
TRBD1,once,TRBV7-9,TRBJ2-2,CASSPPPGQGLFGELFF,TGTGCCAGCAGCCCACCCCCGGGACAGGGTCTCTTCGGGGAGCTGTTTTTT
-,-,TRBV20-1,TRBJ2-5,CSALAQETQYF,TGCAGTGCCCTAGCACAAGAGACCCAGTACTTC
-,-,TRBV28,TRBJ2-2,CASSPGTISPGELFF,TGTGCCAGCAGTCCCGGGACAATATCCCCCGGGGAGCTGTTTTTT
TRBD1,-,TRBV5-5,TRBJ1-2,CASSEGTGGVRYGYTF,TGTGCCAGCAGCGAAGGGACAGGGGGCGTACGGTATGGCTACACCTTC
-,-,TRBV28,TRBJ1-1,CASSFQNTEAFF,TGTGCCAGCAGTTTTCAGAACACTGAAGCTTTCTTT
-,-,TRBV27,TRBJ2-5,CASSEAGIIETQYF,TGTGCCAGCTCCGAGGCGGGGATTATCGAGACCCAGTACTTC
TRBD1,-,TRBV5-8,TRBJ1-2,CASSWYDRASGYTF,TGTGCCAGCAGCTGGTACGACAGGGCCTCTGGCTACACCTTC
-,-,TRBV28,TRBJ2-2,CASRFQASTGELFF,TGTGCCAGCAGATTCCAGGCCTCCACCGGGGAGCTGTTTTTT
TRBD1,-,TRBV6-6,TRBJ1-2,CASNPGQGNYGYTF,TGTGCCAGCAACCCCGGACAGGGAAACTATGGCTACACCTTC
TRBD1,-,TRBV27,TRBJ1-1,CASSSGQDEAFF,TGTGCCAGCAGTTCCGGACAGGATGAAGCTTTCTTT
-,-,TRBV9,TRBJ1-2,CASSVDQGGGYTF,TGTGCCAGCAGCGTAGACCAGGGAGGTGGCTACACCTTC
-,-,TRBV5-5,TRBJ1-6,CASSEGHPFVYNSPLHF,TGTGCCAGCAGCGAGGGACACCCCTTCGTCTATAATTCACCCCTCCACTTT
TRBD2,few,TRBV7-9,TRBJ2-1,CASSPKARLADEQFF,TGTGCCAGCAGCCCGAAAGCCCGACTAGCTGACGAGCAGTTCTTC
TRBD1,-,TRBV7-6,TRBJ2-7,CASSLGTGGSYEQYF,TGTGCCAGCAGCCTAGGGACAGGGGGCTCCTACGAGCAGTACTTC
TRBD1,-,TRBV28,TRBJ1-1,CASSPQGAGTEAFF,TGTGCCAGCAGTCCGCAGGGGGCGGGCACTGAAGCTTTCTTT
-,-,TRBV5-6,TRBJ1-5,CASSLAGGLNQPQHF,TGTGCCAGCAGCTTGGCGGGGGGCCTCAATCAGCCCCAGCATTTT
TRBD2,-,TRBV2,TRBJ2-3,CARGTSGRSDTQYF,TGTGCCAGGGGGACTAGCGGGAGGAGTGATACGCAGTATTTT
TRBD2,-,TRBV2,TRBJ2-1,CASSEIGGGYNEQFF,TGTGCCAGCAGTGAAATTGGCGGGGGATACAATGAGCAGTTCTTC
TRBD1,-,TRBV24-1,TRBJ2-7,CATSAQGAEDEQYF,TGTGCCACCAGTGCCCAGGGGGCCGAGGACGAGCAGTACTTC
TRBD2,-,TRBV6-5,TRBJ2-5,CASSSSGPRTQYF,TGTGCCAGCAGTTCTAGCGGGCCAAGGACCCAGTACTTC
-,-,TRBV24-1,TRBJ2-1,CATSALKGTYNEQFF,TGTGCCACCAGTGCCTTAAAGGGGACCTACAATGAGCAGTTCTTC
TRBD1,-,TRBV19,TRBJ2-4,CASRDRAKNIQYF,TGTGCCAGTAGGGACAGGGCCAAAAACATTCAGTACTTC
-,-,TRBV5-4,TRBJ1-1,CASSLNERNTEAFF,TGTGCCAGCAGCTTGAACGAGAGGAACACTGAAGCTTTCTTT
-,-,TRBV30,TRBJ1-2,CAWNGHRPNYGYTF,TGTGCCTGGAACGGACATCGACCGAACTATGGCTACACCTTC
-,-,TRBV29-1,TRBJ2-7,CSVEDAAYEQYF,TGCAGCGTTGAAGACGCGGCGTACGAGCAGTACTTC
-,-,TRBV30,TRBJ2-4,CAWSSGHIQYF,TGTGCCTGGAGTTCTGGGCACATTCAGTACTTC
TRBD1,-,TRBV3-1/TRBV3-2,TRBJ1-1,CASHLRQGMNTEAFF,TGTGCCAGCCACCTTCGACAGGGAATGAACACTGAAGCTTTCTTT
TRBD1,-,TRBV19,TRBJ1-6,CASSLDRAAPLHF,TGTGCCAGTAGTTTGGACAGGGCCGCACCCCTCCACTTT